This TCR beta chain was recorded in a study of T cells in narcolepsy. Study at large: Enrolled donors included narcolepsy type 1 or type 2 patients and healthy controls. Study findings and constraints: Autoreactive clone sequences were missing from some blood memory CD4+ repertoires. Autoreactive clonotypes reportedly recurred in blood of same and different patients, not controls. Autoreactive HCRT-specific and TRIB2-specific clonotypes were marked in same-patient CSF-versus-blood CD4+ comparisons.

The germline gives CDR1 SGHRS, CDR2 YFSETQ. This CDR3 comprises 13 residues. The V and J ends lost 3 bases and 3 bases respectively, with 6 bases between them. Libraries were prepared by immunoSEQ multiplex PCR; TCRdb keeps only in-frame clonotypes and omits some of them. The table records 20,000 to 30,000 clones, 81% of them present only once. This clone was seen only once. As yet, its antigen is unknown. The sample comprised memory (CD45RA-) CD4+ T cells from blood. The chain uses TRBV5-1 and TRBJ1-4; D unresolved. This receptor was identified in a human donor in good health. The CDR3 DNA reads TGCGCCAGCAGCTATACCCCTAATGAAAAACTGTTTTTT. It yields the protein CASSYTPNEKLFF.